This TCR beta chain was identified in a study of blood T cell repertoires in COVID-19. Study information: From the United States, Italy and Spain came samples of acute and convalescent COVID-19. The cDNA or gDNA used as material had been derived from T cells, B-cell-depleted T cells, or PBMCs.

TCRdb keeps only in-frame clones here, not all; method: immunoSEQ multiplex PCR. In the table there are some 250,000 clones, roughly 88% of which are singletons. The clonotype was recovered from a human donor in a cohort sampled during active COVID-19. Sequenced sample: peripheral blood.

CDR3 protein: CASSLGGSSYNEQFF. DNA of the CDR3: TGTGCCAGCAGCTTAGGGGGAAGCTCCTACAATGAGCAGTTCTTC. The rearrangement uses TRBV5-6 and TRBJ2-1; TRBD1 is a possible D gene (6 bases). This CDR3 comprises 15 residues. Germline V gene lookup returns CDR1 SGHDT and CDR2 YYEEEE. V dropped 2 bases and J dropped 0 bases, with 9 bases sitting between them.